The sequence of this TCR beta chain was determined in a study of OX40 agonist ivuxolimab in advanced cancers. Assay: immunoSEQ multiplex PCR; the TCRdb copy retains only in-frame clones and omits some. The table includes tens of thousands of clones, 86% detected once. The origin of this receptor is an adult with an advanced solid tumor such as melanoma, head and neck, liver or kidney cancer. This sample comprised CD4+ or CD8+ T cells sorted from blood, obtained in a trial of the OX40 agonist ivuxolimab.

The CDR3 nucleotides are TGTGCCAGCAGCTCACTGGGTCTTAATCCGGAAAAACTGTTTTTT. Translating gives CASSSLGLNPEKLFF. J is TRBJ1-4 and V is TRBV11-2; D gene ambiguous. Germline CDR1 reads SGHAT; CDR2 reads FQNNGV. V was trimmed by 4 bases and J by 8 bases, leaving 17 bases between them. CDR3 length: 15 amino acids.